These 26 T cell receptor beta chains share one sample of origin, sequenced in a study of T-cell reconstitution after alpha-beta-depleted transplantation in children. During its preparation, the TCRbeta library received unique molecular identifiers. TCRdb redid the calling of the PCR reads with MiXCR, one entry per CDR3 protein. The data show 200,000 to 300,000 distinct CDR3 sequences, with roughly 7.7% seen just once and nearly 6.5% held by the top ten. The material sequenced was PBMCs, mostly from graft donor cells, taken 180 days after TCRalphabeta/CD19-depleted stem cell transplant. Receptors were obtained from a male patient younger than 18 who had a stem cell transplant for acute lymphoblastic leukemia, so the T cells may come from the graft donor.

This clonotype was observed at least ten times. This chain links TRBV18 with TRBJ2-2, with 9 bases matching TRBD1. The CDR3 runs to 16 residues. The V and J ends lost 5 bases and 1 base, in that order; junction bases with no gene match: 5. Germline V gene lookup returns CDR1 KGHSH and CDR2 LQKENI. The CDR3 DNA reads TGTGCCAGCTCAGCTCGGACAGGGGAGAACACCGGGGAGCTGTTTTTT. Protein sequence: CASSARTGENTGELFF. The entire variable domain, with the rest obtained from reference TRBV18 and TRBJ2-2, is as follows: NAGVMQNPRHLVRRRGQEARLRCSPMKGHSHVYWYRQLPEEGLKFMVYLQKENIIDESGMPKERFSAEFPKEGPSILRIQQVVRGDSAAYFCASSARTGENTGELFFGEGSRLTVL.

The chain links TRBV12-3 or TRBV12-4 to TRBJ2-5; 9 bases match TRBD1. The CDR3 length is 14 residues. The trim removed 6 bases at V and 10 bases at J, leaving 12 bases unmatched. CDR3 DNA sequence: TGTGCCAGCAGCCAAACAGGGGGCCCCAGGGACCAGTACTTC. Its protein product is CASSQTGGPRDQYF.

This clonotype was seen many times. J is TRBJ1-1 and V is TRBV20-1, with unresolved D. Trimming removed 1 base at V and 8 bases at J, with 14 bases between. CDR3 length: 13 residues. Per the germline V gene, CDR1 is DFQATT and CDR2 is SNEGSKA (reference sequence). CDR3 residues: CSARGSNGVEAFF. CDR3 in DNA: TGCAGTGCTAGAGGGAGTAACGGGGTGGAAGCTTTCTTT.

Many counts were recorded for this clonotype. This chain connects TRBV29-1 to TRBJ2-7; 8 bases fit TRBD2. The germline CDR1 and CDR2 sequences are SQVTM and ANQGSEA. Trimming removed 5 bases from V and 0 bases from J; junction bases left unmatched: 6. The CDR3 has 14 amino acids. CDR3 in amino acids: CSVRSGSLSYEQYF. The CDR3 DNA reads TGCAGCGTTCGAAGCGGGAGCCTCTCCTACGAGCAGTACTTC.

Many counts were recorded for this clonotype. V gene TRBV29-1 combines with J gene TRBJ2-2; D is unclear. V shed 3 bases and J shed 1 base, with 9 bases lying between them. From germline, CDR1 is SQVTM and CDR2 ANQGSEA. The CDR3 loop spans 14 amino acids. The DNA of the CDR3 is TGCAGCGTTGAGTATTTCGGGAACACCGGGGAGCTGTTTTTT. Protein product: CSVEYFGNTGELFF.

This clonotype was seen many times. The V and J genes are TRBV28 and TRBJ2-7, with unresolved D. Germline V gene data show CDR1 as MDHEN and CDR2 as SYDVKM. The CDR3 spans 14 residues. V was cut by 2 bases and J by 4 bases, with 12 bases left in between. The CDR3 bases are TGTGCCAGCAGTTTACCGGGCTCCAAGTACGAGCAGTACTTC. It encodes CASSLPGSKYEQYF.

This clonotype was recorded at least ten times. The chain links TRBV14 to TRBJ2-5, with 9 bases that match TRBD2. Trimming took 8 bases from V and 4 from J; bases not matched to a gene: 8. Germline V lookup: CDR1 SGHDN, CDR2 FVKESK. The CDR3 totals 14 residues. The chain's CDR3 is CASSGLASIETQYF. CDR3 in DNA: TGTGCCAGCTCGGGACTAGCAAGCATAGAGACCCAGTACTTC.

This clonotype appeared many times. This sequence joins TRBV28 and TRBJ2-5, with TRBD2 matching over 7 bases. The V and J ends lost 0 bases and 1 base, in that order; junction bases with no gene match: 2. The CDR3 is made up of 15 amino acids. From germline, CDR1 is MDHEN and CDR2 SYDVKM. The CDR3 loop is CASSLWGRAQETQYF. Written as DNA, the CDR3 is TGTGCCAGCAGTTTATGGGGGAGGGCCCAAGAGACCCAGTACTTC.

Ten or more counts support this clonotype. The chain combines TRBV9 with TRBJ2-5, with D possibly being TRBD2 (5 bases). Germline lookup yields CDR1 SGDLS and CDR2 YYNGEE. Trimming left V 0 bases short and J 3 bases short, with 12 bases between. CDR3 length: 15 amino acids. The CDR3 region is CASSVDGGGEETQYF. The CDR3 DNA reads TGTGCCAGCAGCGTAGACGGAGGCGGTGAAGAGACCCAGTACTTC. Full variable domain (outside the CDR3, taken from reference TRBV9 and TRBJ2-5): DSGVTQTPKHLITATGQRVTLRCSPRSGDLSVYWYQQSLDQGLQFLIQYYNGEERAKGNILERFSAQQFPDLHSELNLSSLELGDSALYFCASSVDGGGEETQYFGPGTRLLVL.

This clonotype was counted at least ten times. The chain combines TRBV5-5 with TRBJ1-1, with 9 positions matching TRBD1. V lost 4 bases, J lost 6 bases, and 7 bases stayed unmatched. CDR1 is SGHKS and CDR2 is YYEKEE in the germline V gene (reference sequence). The CDR3 runs 14 residues. As DNA, the CDR3 is TGTGCCAGCAGCCCGACAGGGGGTCGACCTGAAGCTTTCTTT. It is translated as CASSPTGGRPEAFF.

This clonotype qualifies as medium-sized (0.01 to 0.1%). The J gene is TRBJ2-2, the V gene TRBV4-1, with 10 bases fitting TRBD2. V lost 0 bases to trimming and J lost 7 bases; unmatched junction nucleotides: 8. Germline loops: CDR1 MGHRA, CDR2 YSYEKL. The CDR3 contains 17 residues. CDR3 in DNA: TGCGCCAGCAGCCAAGATGGAGCGGGAGGGGTCAGCGGGGAGCTGTTTTTT. Translation: CASSQDGAGGVSGELFF.

This clonotype was seen repeatedly, ten times or more. The rearrangement links TRBV15 to TRBJ1-5; D possibly corresponds to TRBD1 (5 bases). This CDR3 has 16 residues. Trimming pared 0 bases from V and 4 bases from J, leaving 13 bases between. The V gene's germline CDR1 is LNHNV and CDR2 YYDKDF (reference sequence). The DNA of the CDR3 is TGTGCCACCAGCAGAGACCGGGGGTCCCTTAATCAGCCCCAGCATTTT. Its translation is CATSRDRGSLNQPQHF.

In its sample, this clonotype was seen a few times. The genes are TRBV6-5 and TRBJ1-4; D is unclear. The germline gives CDR1 MNHEY, CDR2 SVGAGI. The CDR3 length is 13 residues. Trimming shortened V by 0 bases and J by 4 bases, and 3 bases separated the two germline ends. Written as DNA, the CDR3 is TGTGCCAGCAGTTACTCTCATAATGAAAAACTGTTTTTT. Its protein is CASSYSHNEKLFF.

The chain joins TRBV6-2 or TRBV6-3 to TRBJ2-7; D ambiguous. Germline CDR1 MNHEY, CDR2 SVGEGT. This CDR3 spans 14 amino acids. V was pared by 0 bases and J by 2 bases, with 8 bases between. The CDR3 region is CASSYSGTAYEQYF. Written as DNA, the CDR3 is TGTGCCAGCAGTTACTCGGGCACCGCCTACGAGCAGTACTTC.

This clonotype was counted ten times or more. The chain joins TRBV29-1 to TRBJ2-7; 8 bases fit TRBD1. Trimming removed 7 bases from V and 5 bases from J; junction bases left unmatched: 10. CDR1 and CDR2 (germline): SQVTM, ANQGSEA. This CDR3 has 13 residues. In DNA form, the CDR3 reads TGCAGCGGCCGACAGGGGTCTAGTAACGAGCAGTACTTC. The encoded protein is CSGRQGSSNEQYF.

Here the CDR3 reads CATSDPDRGGTDTQYF. CDR3 DNA sequence: TGTGCCACCAGTGATCCAGACAGGGGGGGTACAGATACGCAGTATTTT. The chain employs TRBV24-1 and TRBJ2-3; 9 nucleotides align to TRBD1. V trimming: 3 bases; J trimming: 3 bases; junction bases outside the gene matches: 6. CDR3 length equals 16 residues. Germline values: CDR1 KGHDR, CDR2 SFDVKD.

This clonotype was detected ten times or more. The V gene is TRBV29-1, the J gene TRBJ2-7, with 7 bases that match TRBD2. In germline, CDR1 is SQVTM, CDR2 ANQGSEA. J gave up 4 bases and V 5 bases, and 8 bases lay outside the gene matches. CDR3 length: 13 residues. CDR3: CSVRGSLSYEQYF. For the CDR3, the DNA is TGCAGCGTTCGCGGGAGTCTAAGTTACGAGCAGTACTTC.

Many counts were recorded for this clonotype. The CDR3 region has the DNA TGTGCCAGCAGTTTGACAGGGTCGGGCACCGGGGAGCTGTTTTTT. Translating gives CASSLTGSGTGELFF. This chain links TRBV12-3 or TRBV12-4 with TRBJ2-2; 7 nucleotides align to TRBD1. Trimming cost V 3 bases and J 4 bases; bases outside gene matches: 5. There are 15 residues in the CDR3.

This clonotype has ten or more counts. The chain uses TRBV12-3 or TRBV12-4 and TRBJ1-5, with D possibly being TRBD1 (6 bases). This CDR3 is built from 15 residues. V lost 1 base and J lost 5, with 12 bases in between. The CDR3 region has the DNA TGTGCCAGCAGTTTAGACAGGGTGTTAGATCAGCCCCAGCATTTT. This encodes CASSLDRVLDQPQHF.

This clonotype was observed many times. CDR3 protein: CASIGTTGREDGEQFF. The CDR3 DNA follows: TGTGCCAGCATCGGGACGACAGGCCGAGAAGATGGTGAGCAGTTCTTC. V and J are TRBV27 and TRBJ2-1; maybe TRBD1 (6 bases). CDR3 size: 16 residues. Germline CDR1 and CDR2: MNHEY and SMNVEV (reference sequence). Trimming took 7 bases from V and 9 from J, leaving 25 bases between them.

This clonotype was counted ten times or more. The chain uses TRBV11-3 and TRBJ2-1; a weak D match, TRBD2 (7 bases). Deletions cut 3 bases from V and 4 bases from J, with 28 bases between. Germline V gene lookup returns CDR1 SGHNT and CDR2 YENEEA. The CDR3 spans 20 residues. The CDR3 spells CASSLSPLWGRGNKYNEQFF. CDR3 nucleotide sequence: TGTGCCAGCAGCTTGTCCCCCCTTTGGGGGCGGGGGAACAAGTACAATGAGCAGTTCTTC.

V and J are TRBV28 and TRBJ2-7; D remains unclear. The ends were cut back, 4 bases at V and 3 bases at J, with 10 bases in the middle. CDR3 length: 13 residues. Per the germline V gene, CDR1 is MDHEN and CDR2 is SYDVKM. The chain's CDR3 is CASSSPPVYEQYF. The CDR3 DNA reads as TGTGCCAGCAGTTCCCCACCCGTCTACGAGCAGTACTTC.

This clonotype has ten or more counts. DNA of the CDR3: TGTGCCAGCAGCTTAGGGACCGCCTCCTACGAGCAGTACTTC. This gives the protein CASSLGTASYEQYF. The gene calls are TRBV7-2 and TRBJ2-7; D gene uncertain. The germline V gene has CDR1 SGHTA and CDR2 FQGNSA. Trimming cost V 1 base and J 0 bases, with 7 bases left between them. The CDR3 is made up of 14 amino acids.

This clonotype has ten or more counts. The chain is built from TRBV24-1 and TRBJ2-1; TRBD2 is a possible D gene (7 bases). Germline V gives CDR1 KGHDR, CDR2 SFDVKD. This CDR3 has 14 residues. V gave up 5 bases and J gave up 8 bases, with 15 bases separating them. The DNA for the CDR3 is TGTGCCACCAGTGCTGGGGGGGCGTTAGATGAGCAGTTCTTC. As protein: CATSAGGALDEQFF.

This chain connects TRBV7-9 to TRBJ2-7; D not certain. V was trimmed by 7 bases and J by 1 base, leaving 5 bases between them. Germline V gene data show CDR1 as SEHNR and CDR2 as FQNEAQ (reference sequence). This CDR3 is 11 amino acids long. CDR3 region: CASTVSYEQYF. CDR3 bases: TGTGCCAGCACTGTATCCTACGAGCAGTACTTC.

This clonotype was detected ten times or more. The rearrangement joins TRBV27 to TRBJ2-3, with D unresolved. Trimming removed 6 bases at V and 6 bases at J, with 10 bases between. The CDR3 has 12 amino acids. The V gene's germline CDR1 is MNHEY and CDR2 SMNVEV (reference sequence). The CDR3 nucleotides read TGTGCCAGCAGCCGAGACCCGGATACGCAGTATTTT. Protein: CASSRDPDTQYF.